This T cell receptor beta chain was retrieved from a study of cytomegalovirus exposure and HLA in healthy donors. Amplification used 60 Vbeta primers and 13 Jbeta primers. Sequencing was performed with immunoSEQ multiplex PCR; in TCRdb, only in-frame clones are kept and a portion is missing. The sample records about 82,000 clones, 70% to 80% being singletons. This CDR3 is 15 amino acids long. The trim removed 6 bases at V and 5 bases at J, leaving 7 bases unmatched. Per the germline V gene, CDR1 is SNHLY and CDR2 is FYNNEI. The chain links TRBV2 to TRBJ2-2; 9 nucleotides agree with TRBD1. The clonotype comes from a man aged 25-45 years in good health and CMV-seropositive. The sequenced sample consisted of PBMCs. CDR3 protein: CASSRGQGGTGELFF. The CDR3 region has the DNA TGTGCCAGCAGCCGGGGACAGGGAGGAACCGGGGAGCTGTTTTTT.